This T cell receptor (beta chain) came from a study of shared clonotypes between healthy human individuals. The overall study: Three men and a couple of women, aged 18 to 49, were donors.

It was CD45RO-negative cells, positively selected for CCR7, that made up naive CD8 cells, with terminally differentiated effector memory CD45RA+ cells excluded. Worth noting for this clone: Antigen: not known.

With 5 bases clipped from V and 6 bases from J, the junction kept 9 bases outside the gene matches. Germline V CDR1 and CDR2: PRHDT, FYEKMQ (reference sequence). CDR3 length: 14 residues. Findings and caveats of the study: Generation probability values for non-shared clonotypes were lower than those for clonotypes shared by all four donors. Sequencing depth was expected to influence donor clonotype sharing.

Clones were read by immunoSEQ multiplex PCR, and TCRdb kept only the in-frame ones, dropping some. The sample has roughly 1,800,000 clones, about 95% seen once. The sequence was collected from a man younger than 30 in good health. The source material was naive CD8+ T cells sorted from blood. This chain joins TRBV13 and TRBJ1-2; TRBD1 matches at 7 bases. The CDR3: CASSQIQGTDGYTF. CDR3 DNA sequence: TGTGCCAGCAGCCAAATACAGGGGACGGATGGCTACACCTTC. Variable domain in full (rest from reference TRBV13 and TRBJ1-2): AAGVIQSPRHLIKEKRETATLKCYPIPRHDTVYWYQQGPGQDPQFLISFYEKMQSDKGSIPDRFSAQQFSDYHSELNMSSLELGDSALYFCASSQIQGTDGYTFGSGTRLTVV.